The present entry profiles one TCR beta chain with its context. These data come from a study of shared clonotypes between healthy human individuals. Study at large: Two female and a few male donors aged 18 to 49 were enrolled.

Germline loops: CDR1 SNHLY, CDR2 FYNNEI. The CDR3 is 14 amino acids. V was trimmed by 2 bases and J by 4 bases, leaving 6 bases between them. Terminally differentiated effector memory CD45RA+ cells were left out of the naive CD8 fraction, which was CD45RO-negative and positively selected for CCR7. There were only Caucasian adults among the donors, and all lived in Nashville, Tennessee. Roughly 200 ng DNA, 30,000 to 35,000 T cell genomes, went into each sorted-subset replicate PCR. Clones were read by immunoSEQ multiplex PCR, and TCRdb kept only the in-frame ones, dropping some. The data contain 2 million to 2.5 million clones, 85% to 95% of them singletons.

The sample consisted of naive CD8+ T cells sorted from blood. This chain connects TRBV2 to TRBJ1-6, with D uncertain. This TCR was recovered from a man aged 18 to 35 in good health. In nucleotides, the CDR3 is TGTGCCAGCAGTGAACAGCTGTATAATTCACCCCTCCACTTT. Its translation: CASSEQLYNSPLHF. Looking up the rest from reference TRBV2 and TRBJ1-6 gives the full variable domain: EPEVTQTPSHQVTQMGQEVILRCVPISNHLYFYWYRQILGQKVEFLVSFYNNEISEKSEIFDDQFSVERPDGSNFTLKIRSTKLEDSAMYFCASSEQLYNSPLHFGNGTRLTVT.